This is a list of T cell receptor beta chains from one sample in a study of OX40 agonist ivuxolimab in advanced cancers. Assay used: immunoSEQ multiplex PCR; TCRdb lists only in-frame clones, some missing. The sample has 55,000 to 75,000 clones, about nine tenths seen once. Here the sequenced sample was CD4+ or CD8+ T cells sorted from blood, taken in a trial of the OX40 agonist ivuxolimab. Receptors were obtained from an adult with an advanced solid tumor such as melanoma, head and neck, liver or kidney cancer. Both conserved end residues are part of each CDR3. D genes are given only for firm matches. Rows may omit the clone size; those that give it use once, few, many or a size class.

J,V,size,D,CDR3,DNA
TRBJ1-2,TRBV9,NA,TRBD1,CASSKGGSSYGYTF,TGTGCCAGCAGCAAAGGGGGCTCGAGCTATGGCTACACCTTC
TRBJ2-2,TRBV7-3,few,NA,CASSQFAGQGELFF,TGTGCCAGCAGCCAATTTGCAGGGCAGGGGGAGCTGTTTTTT
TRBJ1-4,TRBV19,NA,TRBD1,CASTRGRSEKLFF,TGTGCCAGTACCAGGGGGCGCAGCGAAAAACTGTTTTTT
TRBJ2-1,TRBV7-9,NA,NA,CASRGLVQGEQFF,TGTGCCAGCAGAGGACTGGTTCAGGGTGAGCAGTTCTTC
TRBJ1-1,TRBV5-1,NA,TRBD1,CASSGRTGVTEAFF,TGCGCCAGCAGCGGGAGGACAGGGGTCACTGAAGCTTTCTTT
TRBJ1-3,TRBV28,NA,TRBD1,CASRGGQAGNTIYF,TGTGCCAGCAGGGGGGGACAGGCTGGAAACACCATATATTTT
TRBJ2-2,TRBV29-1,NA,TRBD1,CSVGTGDGELFF,TGCAGCGTTGGTACAGGGGACGGGGAGCTGTTTTTT
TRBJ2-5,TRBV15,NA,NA,CATSRGGDRTSGGGQYF,TGTGCCACCAGCAGGGGGGGGGACAGGACCTCCGGCGGTGGCCAGTACTTC
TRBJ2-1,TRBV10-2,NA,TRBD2,CASSASGSSNEQFF,TGCGCCAGCAGCGCTAGCGGGAGCTCCAATGAGCAGTTCTTC
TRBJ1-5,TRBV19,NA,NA,CASSTQTETYLPQHF,TGTGCCAGTAGTACGCAGACCGAGACCTATCTCCCCCAGCATTTT
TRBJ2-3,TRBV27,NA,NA,CASSRTGLDTQYF,TGTGCCAGCAGTCGTACAGGGTTAGATACGCAGTATTTT
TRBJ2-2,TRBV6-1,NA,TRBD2,CASNALAGDTGELFF,TGTGCCAGCAATGCACTAGCGGGAGATACCGGGGAGCTGTTTTTT
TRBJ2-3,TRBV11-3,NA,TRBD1,CASSSRQGESGDTQYF,TGTGCCAGCAGCTCCAGACAGGGGGAAAGTGGAGATACGCAGTATTTT
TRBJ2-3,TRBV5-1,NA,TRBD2,CASSTFSGTDTDTQYF,TGCGCCAGCAGCACCTTCAGCGGGACCGACACAGATACGCAGTATTTT
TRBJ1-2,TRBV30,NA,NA,CAWSRDAGYGYTF,TGTGCCTGGAGTCGGGACGCTGGCTATGGCTACACCTTC
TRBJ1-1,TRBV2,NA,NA,CAIQPEANTEAFF,TGTGCCATCCAGCCTGAGGCGAACACTGAAGCTTTCTTT
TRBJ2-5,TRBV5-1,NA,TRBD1,CASSLAGGGNQETQYF,TGCGCCAGCAGCTTGGCAGGGGGTGGCAACCAAGAGACCCAGTACTTC
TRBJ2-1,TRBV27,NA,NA,CASSAAPYNEQFF,TGTGCCAGCAGTGCGGCACCCTACAATGAGCAGTTCTTC
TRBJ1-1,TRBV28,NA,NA,CASTIQRNTEAFF,TGTGCCAGCACCATACAAAGGAACACTGAAGCTTTCTTT
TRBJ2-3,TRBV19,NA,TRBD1,CASRGQGPDTQYF,TGTGCCAGTAGGGGACAGGGACCAGATACGCAGTATTTT
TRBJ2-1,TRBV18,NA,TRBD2,CASSPELAGDNEQFF,TGTGCCAGCTCACCCGAGCTAGCGGGAGATAATGAGCAGTTCTTC
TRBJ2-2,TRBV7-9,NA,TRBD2,CASSRRLAENTGELFF,TGTGCCAGCAGCCGCAGACTAGCGGAGAACACCGGGGAGCTGTTTTTT
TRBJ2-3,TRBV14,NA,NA,CASSQSLTSTDTQYF,TGTGCCAGCAGCCAATCCCTAACAAGCACAGATACGCAGTATTTT
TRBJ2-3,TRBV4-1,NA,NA,CASSLFGTLHTQYF,TGCGCCAGCAGCCTCTTCGGGACACTCCATACGCAGTATTTT
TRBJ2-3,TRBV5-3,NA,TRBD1,CARSYPGSPGQGADTQYF,TGTGCCAGAAGCTACCCGGGTTCTCCGGGACAGGGGGCAGATACGCAGTATTTT
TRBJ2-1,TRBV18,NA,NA,CASSPPGLYNSYNEQFF,TGTGCCAGCTCACCACCAGGGTTATACAACTCCTACAATGAGCAGTTCTTC
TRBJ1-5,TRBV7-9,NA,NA,CASSGPHQPQHF,TGTGCCAGCAGCGGACCTCATCAGCCCCAGCATTTT